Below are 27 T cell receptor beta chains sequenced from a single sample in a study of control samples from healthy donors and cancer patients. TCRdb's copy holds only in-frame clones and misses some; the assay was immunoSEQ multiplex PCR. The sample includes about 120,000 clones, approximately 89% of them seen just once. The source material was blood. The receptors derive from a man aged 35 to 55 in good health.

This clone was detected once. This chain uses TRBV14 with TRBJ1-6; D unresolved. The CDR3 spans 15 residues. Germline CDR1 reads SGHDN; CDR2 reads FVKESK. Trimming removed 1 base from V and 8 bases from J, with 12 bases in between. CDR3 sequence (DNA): TGTGCCAGCAGCCAAGCCCAGGCTAGAGATTCACCCCTCCACTTT. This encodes CASSQAQARDSPLHF. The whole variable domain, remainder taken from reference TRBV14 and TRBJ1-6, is EAGVTQFPSHSVIEKGQTVTLRCDPISGHDNLYWYRRVMGKEIKFLLHFVKESKQDESGMPNNRFLAERTGGTYSTLKVQPAELEDSGVYFCASSQAQARDSPLHFGNGTRLTVT.

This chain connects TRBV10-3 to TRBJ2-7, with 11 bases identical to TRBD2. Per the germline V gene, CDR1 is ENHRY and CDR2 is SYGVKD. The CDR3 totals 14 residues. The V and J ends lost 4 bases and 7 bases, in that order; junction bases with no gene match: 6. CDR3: CAISGGTSGPEQYF. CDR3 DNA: TGTGCCATCAGTGGGGGGACTAGCGGACCAGAGCAGTACTTC.

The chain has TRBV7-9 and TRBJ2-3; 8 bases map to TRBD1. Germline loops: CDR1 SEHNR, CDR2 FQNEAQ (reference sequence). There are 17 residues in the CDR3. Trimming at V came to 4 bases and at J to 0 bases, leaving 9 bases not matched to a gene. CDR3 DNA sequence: TGTGCCAGCAGCTCCGCAACAGGGGGAACTAGCACAGATACGCAGTATTTT. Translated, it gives CASSSATGGTSTDTQYF.

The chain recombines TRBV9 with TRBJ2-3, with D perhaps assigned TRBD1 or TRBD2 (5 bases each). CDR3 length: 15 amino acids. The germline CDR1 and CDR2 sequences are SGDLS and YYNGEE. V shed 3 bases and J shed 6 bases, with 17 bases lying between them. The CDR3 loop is CASSATGTQWDTQYF. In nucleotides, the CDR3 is TGTGCCAGCAGCGCGACCGGGACCCAATGGGATACGCAGTATTTT.

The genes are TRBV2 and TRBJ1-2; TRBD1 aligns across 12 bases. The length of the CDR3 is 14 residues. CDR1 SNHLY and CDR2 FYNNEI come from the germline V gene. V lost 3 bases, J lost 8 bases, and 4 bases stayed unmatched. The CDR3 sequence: CASSEGQGAEGYTF. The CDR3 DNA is TGTGCCAGCAGTGAGGGACAGGGGGCAGAAGGCTACACCTTC.

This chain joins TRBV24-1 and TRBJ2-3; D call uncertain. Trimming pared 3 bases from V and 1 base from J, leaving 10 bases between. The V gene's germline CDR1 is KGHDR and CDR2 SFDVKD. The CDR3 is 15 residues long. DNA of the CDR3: TGTGCCACCAGTGATCCGCGGACGGGCACAGATACGCAGTATTTT. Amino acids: CATSDPRTGTDTQYF.

The CDR3 spells CASSLVSGGASEKLFF. The CDR3 DNA reads TGTGCCAGCTCACTCGTATCAGGGGGCGCGAGTGAAAAACTGTTTTTT. The chain joins TRBV18 to TRBJ1-4; 8 positions agree with TRBD1. The trim removed 4 bases at V and 7 bases at J, leaving 11 bases unmatched. CDR1 and CDR2 (germline): KGHSH, LQKENI. The CDR3 sequence is 16 residues long.

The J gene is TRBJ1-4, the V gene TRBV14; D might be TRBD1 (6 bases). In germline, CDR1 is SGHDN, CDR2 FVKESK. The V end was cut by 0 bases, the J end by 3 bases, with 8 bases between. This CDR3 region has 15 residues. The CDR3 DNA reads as TGTGCCAGCAGCCAAGAAGGGGGGCCTAATGAAAAACTGTTTTTT. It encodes CASSQEGGPNEKLFF.

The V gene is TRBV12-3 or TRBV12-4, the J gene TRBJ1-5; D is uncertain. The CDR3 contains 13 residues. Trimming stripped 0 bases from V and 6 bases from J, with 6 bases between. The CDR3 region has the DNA TGTGCCAGCAGTTTAGCTGGGAGTCAGCCCCAGCATTTT. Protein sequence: CASSLAGSQPQHF.

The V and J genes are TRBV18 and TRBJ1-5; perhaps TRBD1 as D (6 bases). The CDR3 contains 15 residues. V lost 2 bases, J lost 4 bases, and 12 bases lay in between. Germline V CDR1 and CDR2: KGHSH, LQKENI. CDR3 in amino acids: CASSPYGQSNQPQHF. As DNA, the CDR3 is TGTGCCAGCTCACCATATGGACAGAGTAATCAGCCCCAGCATTTT.

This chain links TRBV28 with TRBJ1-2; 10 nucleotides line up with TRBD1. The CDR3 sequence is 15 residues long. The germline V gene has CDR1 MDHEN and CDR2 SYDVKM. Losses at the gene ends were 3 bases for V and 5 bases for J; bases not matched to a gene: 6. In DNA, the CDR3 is TGTGCCAGCAGTTTTTGGGGGACAGGGGATTATGGCTACACCTTC. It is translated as CASSFWGTGDYGYTF.

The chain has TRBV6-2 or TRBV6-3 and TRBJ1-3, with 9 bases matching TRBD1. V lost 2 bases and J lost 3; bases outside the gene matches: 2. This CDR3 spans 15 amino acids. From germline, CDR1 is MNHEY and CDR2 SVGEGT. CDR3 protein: CASSYGQGFGNTIYF. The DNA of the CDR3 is TGTGCCAGCAGTTACGGACAGGGGTTTGGAAACACCATATATTTT.

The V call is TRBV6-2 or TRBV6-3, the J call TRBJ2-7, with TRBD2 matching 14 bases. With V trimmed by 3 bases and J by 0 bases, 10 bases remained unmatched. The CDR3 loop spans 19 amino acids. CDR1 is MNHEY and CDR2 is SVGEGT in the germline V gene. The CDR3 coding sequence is TGTGCCAGCAGTTATGATGGACTAGCGGGGGGCTCGAGCTCCTACGAGCAGTACTTC. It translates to CASSYDGLAGGSSSYEQYF.

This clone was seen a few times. CDR3 nucleotide sequence: TGTGCCAGCAGCGTAGCTCCGGAAACAGATACGCAGTATTTT. Encoded protein: CASSVAPETDTQYF. This chain joins TRBV9 and TRBJ2-3; D not resolved. CDR1 is SGDLS, CDR2 YYNGEE, per germline. V lost 0 bases and J lost 3, with 8 bases in between. CDR3 length: 14 residues.

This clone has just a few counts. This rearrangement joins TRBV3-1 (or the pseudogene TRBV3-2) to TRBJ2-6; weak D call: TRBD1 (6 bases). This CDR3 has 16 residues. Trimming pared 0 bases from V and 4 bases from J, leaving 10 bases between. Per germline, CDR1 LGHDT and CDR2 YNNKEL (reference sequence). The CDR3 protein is CASSQDRGSGANVLTF. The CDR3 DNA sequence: TGTGCCAGCAGCCAAGACAGGGGTTCGGGGGCCAACGTCCTGACTTTC.

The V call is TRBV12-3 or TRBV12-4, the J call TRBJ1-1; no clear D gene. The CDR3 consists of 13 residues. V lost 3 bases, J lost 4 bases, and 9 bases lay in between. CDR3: CASSFWEGTEAFF. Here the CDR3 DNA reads TGTGCCAGCAGTTTTTGGGAAGGCACTGAAGCTTTCTTT.

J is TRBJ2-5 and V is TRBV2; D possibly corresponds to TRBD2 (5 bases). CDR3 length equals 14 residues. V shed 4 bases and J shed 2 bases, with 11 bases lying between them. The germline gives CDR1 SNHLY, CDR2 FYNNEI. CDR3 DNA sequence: TGTGCCAGCAGTGGGGGTCCGGGACAAGAGACCCAGTACTTC. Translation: CASSGGPGQETQYF.

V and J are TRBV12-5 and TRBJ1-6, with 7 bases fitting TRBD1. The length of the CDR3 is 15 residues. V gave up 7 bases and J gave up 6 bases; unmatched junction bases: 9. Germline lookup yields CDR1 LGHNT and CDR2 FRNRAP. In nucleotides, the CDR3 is TGTGCTAGTGCTGAACAGGGGTCGGGTAATTCACCCCTCCACTTT. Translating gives CASAEQGSGNSPLHF.

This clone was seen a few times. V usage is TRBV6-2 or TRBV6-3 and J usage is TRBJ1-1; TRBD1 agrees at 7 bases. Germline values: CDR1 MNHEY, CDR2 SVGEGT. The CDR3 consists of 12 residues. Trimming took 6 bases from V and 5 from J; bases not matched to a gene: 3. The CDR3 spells CASSDRVTEAFF. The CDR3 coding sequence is TGTGCCAGCAGCGACAGGGTTACTGAAGCTTTCTTT.

CDR3 DNA sequence: TGTGCCACCAGTGACCGCCTTAGCGGGGGTCACGAGCAGTACTTC. Its protein product is CATSDRLSGGHEQYF. This chain connects TRBV24-1 to TRBJ2-7, with 9 bases that match TRBD2. CDR3 length: 15 amino acids. Germline loops: CDR1 KGHDR, CDR2 SFDVKD. The J segment lost 5 bases and the V segment lost 4 bases, leaving 8 bases of the junction unmatched.

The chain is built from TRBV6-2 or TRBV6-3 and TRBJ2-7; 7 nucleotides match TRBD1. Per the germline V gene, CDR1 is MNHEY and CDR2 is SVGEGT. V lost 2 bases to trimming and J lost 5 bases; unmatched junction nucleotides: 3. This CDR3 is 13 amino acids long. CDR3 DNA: TGTGCCAGCAGTTACAACAGGGGAAACGAGCAGTACTTC. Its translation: CASSYNRGNEQYF.

CDR3 sequence: CAIKGGDARQFF. In nucleotides, the CDR3 is TGTGCCATCAAGGGGGGGGATGCTCGGCAGTTCTTC. V and J are TRBV10-3 and TRBJ2-1; TRBD2 might be the D (7 bases). Deletions cut 7 bases from V and 12 bases from J, with 16 bases between. The CDR3 sequence is 12 residues long. CDR1 ENHRY and CDR2 SYGVKD come from the germline V gene.

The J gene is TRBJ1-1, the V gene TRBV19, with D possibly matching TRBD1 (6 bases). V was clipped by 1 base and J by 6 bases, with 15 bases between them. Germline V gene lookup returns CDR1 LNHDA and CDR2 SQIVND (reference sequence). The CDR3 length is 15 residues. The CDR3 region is CASSIGGAQISEAFF. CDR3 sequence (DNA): TGTGCCAGTAGTATAGGGGGGGCACAGATATCTGAAGCTTTCTTT.

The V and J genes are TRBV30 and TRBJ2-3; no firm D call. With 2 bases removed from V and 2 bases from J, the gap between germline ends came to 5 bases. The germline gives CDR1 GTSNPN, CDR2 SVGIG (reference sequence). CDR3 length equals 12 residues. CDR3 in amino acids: CAWSKNTDTQYF. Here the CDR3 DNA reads TGTGCCTGGAGTAAGAACACAGATACGCAGTATTTT.

The CDR3 bases are TGTGCCGTATCCGAGAGGGATAATTCACCCCTCCACTTT. Translating gives CAVSERDNSPLHF. The V and J genes are TRBV30 and TRBJ1-6; D unclear. Trimming took off 8 bases at V and 5 bases at J, with 13 bases between the two ends. This CDR3 region has 13 residues. Germline assignment: CDR1 GTSNPN and CDR2 SVGIG (reference sequence).

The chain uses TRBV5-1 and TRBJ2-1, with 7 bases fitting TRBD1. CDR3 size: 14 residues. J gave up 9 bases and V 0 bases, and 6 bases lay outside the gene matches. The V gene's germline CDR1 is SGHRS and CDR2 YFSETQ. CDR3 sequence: CASSLDRGRSEQFF. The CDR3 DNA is TGCGCCAGCAGCTTGGACAGGGGTAGAAGTGAGCAGTTCTTC.

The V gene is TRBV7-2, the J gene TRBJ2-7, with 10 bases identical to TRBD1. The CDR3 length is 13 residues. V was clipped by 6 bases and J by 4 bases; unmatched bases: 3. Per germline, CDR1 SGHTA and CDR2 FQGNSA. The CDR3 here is CASRSGQGYEQYF. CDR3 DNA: TGTGCCAGCAGATCGGGACAGGGGTACGAGCAGTACTTC.